Following are 16 T cell receptor beta chains from one sample sequenced in a study of tumor and adjacent non-tumor tissue in lung cancer. A modified ARM-PCR protocol with three rounds of nested PCR amplified TCRbeta. TCRdb fed the multiplex PCR reads into MiXCR, producing one record per CDR3 protein. The table shows roughly 220,000 distinct CDR3 sequences, with over 55% occurring only once. No cell sorting was done before RNA was extracted from the tissue. The specimen was lung tumor tissue. The receptors come from a man aged 55 to 70 with non-small cell lung cancer.

Points on this clonotype: This may be a read error, as it is one base from a much larger clone. The chain couples TRBV1 to TRBJ2-4; TRBD2 was called by the table and not checked on the DNA. TRBV1 represents a pseudogene. This CDR3 is built from 17 residues. DNA for the CDR3: TGCACCAGCAGATCGACCACCCCCCGGAGTAGGAAAAACATTCAGTACTTC. Translating gives CTSRSTTPRSRKNIQYF.

In the case of this clonotype: A read error may be the cause here, since a much bigger clone is one base away. The V gene is TRBV4-2, the J gene TRBJ2-7; D is unresolved. Trimming removed 7 bases from V and 6 bases from J, with 10 bases in between. Germline V gives CDR1 LGHNA, CDR2 YNFKEQ. CDR3 length: 11 residues. Here the CDR3 DNA reads TGTGCCAGCAACCAGAACAGCGAGCAGTACTTC. This translates into CASNQNSEQYF.

Concerning this clonotype: Being one base from a much bigger clone, this may be a read error. The CDR3 bases are TGTGCCAGCAGAACCGGGACAAAGAACACTGAAGCTTTCTTT. Translated: CASRTGTKNTEAFF. The V gene is TRBV6-5, the J gene TRBJ1-1; TRBD1 is a possible D gene (6 bases). CDR3 length equals 14 residues. The V gene lost 6 bases and the J gene lost 1 base, with 12 bases spanning the gap. The germline CDR1 and CDR2 sequences are MNHEY and SVGAGI.

This chain joins TRBV10-1 and TRBJ2-7, with D maybe TRBD2 (6 bases). The CDR3 runs 12 residues. CDR1 is WNHNN, CDR2 SYGVQD, per germline (reference sequence). The germline V and J ends were trimmed by 3 bases and 13 bases, with 16 bases remaining between them. CDR3 sequence: CASSDSLEGRYF. The CDR3 DNA is TGCGCCAGCAGTGATTCCTTGGAGGGCCGATACTTC.

To note about this clonotype: This likely comes from a read error, as the CDR3 has no conserved phenylalanine or tryptophan at its end. In DNA form, the CDR3 reads TGTGCCAGCACAGGGACTAGCGGGGACATAGATACGCAGTATTAT. The encoded protein is CASTGTSGDIDTQYY. The gene calls are TRBV12-3 or TRBV12-4 and TRBJ2-3, with TRBD2 matching 13 bases. The CDR3 runs 15 residues. After removal of 7 bases from V and 5 bases from J, the junction contained 6 bases not matched to a gene.

A remark on this clonotype: A much bigger clone sits one base away, suggesting this may be a read error. The chain couples TRBV20-1 to TRBJ1-5, with 9 bases aligning to TRBD1. CDR3 size: 19 residues. Looked up from germline, CDR1 is DFQATT and CDR2 is SNEGSKA (reference sequence). The CDR3 region is CSAGEGGTGGIVANQPQHF. The CDR3 DNA sequence: TGCAGTGCTGGAGAGGGGGGTACAGGGGGCATTGTAGCAAATCAGCCCCAGCATTTT.

CDR3 bases: TGTGCCAGCAGCTCAGGGACTAGCGGGGGCCCGTCTTTTAACGAGCAGTTCTTC. Amino acids: CASSSGTSGGPSFNEQFF. The chain carries TRBV11-2 and TRBJ2-1; the match to TRBD2 covers 14 bases. The length of the CDR3 is 18 residues. Trimming at V came to 4 bases and at J to 10 bases, leaving 15 bases not matched to a gene. Germline CDR1 is SGHAT and CDR2 is FQNNGV.

The rearrangement uses TRBV20-1 and TRBJ1-1, with D unresolved. Germline V gene data show CDR1 as DFQATT and CDR2 as SNEGSKA (reference sequence). The CDR3 covers 14 residues. The ends were cut back, 5 bases at V and 2 bases at J, with 15 bases in the middle. CDR3 residues: CSAAPWGYNTEAFF. The CDR3 bases are TGCAGTGCTGCGCCTTGGGGTTATAACACTGAAGCTTTCTTT.

Remarks on this clonotype: An end of the junction differs from the germline gene, which may be a read error. The V call is TRBV11-2, the J call TRBJ2-6, with a tentative D call TRBD1 (5 bases). Germline CDR1 is SGHAT and CDR2 is FQNNGV. This CDR3 has 19 amino acids. CDR3 region: CASSLVPNNRPSGANVLSF. CDR3 nucleotide sequence: TGTGCCAGCAGCTTAGTTCCAAATAACAGGCCCTCTGGGGCCAACGTCCTGAGTTTC.

This clonotype was detected only once. The chain carries TRBV7-2 and TRBJ2-1, with D possibly called TRBD1 or TRBD2 (5 bases each). Trimming removed 4 bases from V and 9 bases from J, with 19 bases in between. The CDR3 contains 15 residues. Germline-derived CDR1 and CDR2 are SGHTA and FQGNSA. The DNA of the CDR3 is TGTGCCAGCAGCTCAGGGTTTAGCGATACGGCTGAGCAGTTCTTC. It codes for CASSSGFSDTAEQFF.

Note on this clonotype: At one end the junction does not follow the germline gene, possibly because of a read error. The rearrangement joins TRBV6-1 to TRBJ1-5; TRBD1 matches at 7 bases. This CDR3 has 13 residues. Germline assignment: CDR1 MNHNS and CDR2 SASEGT. CDR3 loop: CVSSEQGRQSQHF. CDR3 DNA: TGTGTCAGCAGTGAACAGGGGAGGCAGTCCCAGCATTTT.

The chain recombines TRBV11-3 with TRBJ1-2; tentatively, D is TRBD1 (5 bases). From germline, CDR1 is SGHNT and CDR2 YENEEA. The CDR3 has 15 residues. V dropped 2 bases and J dropped 6 bases, with 16 bases sitting between them. The DNA of the CDR3 is TGTGCCAGCAGCTTATCTTCAGGGTTGAACAATGGCTACACCTTC. The encoded protein is CASSLSSGLNNGYTF.

Remarks on this clonotype: This clone may be a read error of a much larger clone one base away. The conserved final phenylalanine or tryptophan is absent from the CDR3, which likely points to a read error. This chain uses TRBV29-1 with TRBJ2-2; 9 bases agree with TRBD1. Germline-derived CDR1 and CDR2 are SQVTM and ANQGSEA. The CDR3 is made up of 15 amino acids. V was clipped by 5 bases and J by 2 bases; unmatched bases: 6. CDR3 nucleotides: TGCAGCGTTAGAATAACAGGGGGCAACACCGGGGAGCTGTTTTAT. It is translated as CSVRITGGNTGELFY.

In the case of this clonotype: One end of the junction is discordant with germline, which a read error may explain. The chain combines TRBV4-1 with TRBJ1-5; 7 positions agree with TRBD1. This CDR3 has 17 residues. Germline CDR1 and CDR2: MGHRA and YSYEKL. The CDR3 loop is CASSQFIGGEGNQPQHF. CDR3 DNA: TGCGCCAGCAGCCAATTCATAGGGGGCGAGGGCAATCAGCCTCAGCATTTT.

As concerns this clonotype: It may be a read error: a sequence one base away is much more abundant. V is TRBV4-3 and J is TRBJ2-2; maybe TRBD1 (6 bases). The CDR3 totals 14 residues. CDR1 and CDR2 from the germline V gene are LGHNA and YSLEER. CDR3 amino acids: CASNQGGDTGELFF. CDR3 DNA: TGCGCCAGCAACCAAGGGGGAGACACCGGGGAGCTGTTTTTT.

The V call is TRBV4-1, the J call TRBJ2-7; 10 bases map to TRBD2. Germline V CDR1 and CDR2: MGHRA, YSYEKL. The CDR3 runs 14 residues. V lost 6 bases to trimming and J lost 7 bases; unmatched junction nucleotides: 9. DNA of the CDR3: TGCGCCAGCAGTCGGACTAGCGGAAACTATGAGCAGTACGTC. Protein sequence: CASSRTSGNYEQYV.